Described below is a single TCR beta chain sequence and its context. In the authors' workflow: Amplified reference gene primers provided the basis for estimating nucleated cell counts. TCRdb's copy holds only in-frame clones and misses some; the assay was immunoSEQ multiplex PCR. V, J and clone size are taken as reported in that table, and D and trimming were inferred from the DNA itself. This table has 15,000 to 20,000 clones, 90% to 95% appearing once. These data are taken from a study of blood T cell repertoires in COVID-19. Study-wide context: Some COVID-19 samples were acute and others convalescent; all came from the United States, Italy and Spain.

The CDR3 has 15 amino acids. V lost 6 bases and J 2 bases, leaving 14 bases between the germline ends. Germline V gene sequence: CDR1 SNHLY, CDR2 FYNNEI. Sequenced material: peripheral blood. The genes are TRBV2 and TRBJ1-5, with D perhaps TRBD1 (5 bases). The source is a man between 60 and 70 years old with active COVID-19. In DNA form, the CDR3 reads TGTGCCAGCAGCGCACTTAGCAGGGGCAATCAGCCCCAGCATTTT. Residues: CASSALSRGNQPQHF.